The clone carrying this TCR beta chain was seen ten or more times. The V gene's germline CDR1 is MDHEN and CDR2 SYDVKM. Trimming took off 8 bases at V and 6 bases at J, with 8 bases between the two ends. CDR3 size: 10 residues. CD8+CD4-CCR7+CD45RA+ cells were sorted as naive CD8 T cells. This specimen comes from a study of molecular identifiers for immune sequencing clone quantification. TCRdb reprocessed the PCR reads via MiXCR and lists one record per CDR3 protein. The sample shows under 650,000 distinct CDR3 sequences, nearly 20% of them seen only once. Material: naive CD8+ T cells from blood, with Jurkat cell RNA spiked in. Noted subset: FACS-sorted CD8+CD4-CCR7+CD45RA+ naive T cells. This chain connects TRBV28 to TRBJ2-7, with D hard to call. The sequence came from a human donor in good health. Some libraries in this study had Jurkat cell RNA spiked in. CDR3 in amino acids: CASGEGEQYF. In nucleotides, the CDR3 is TGTGCCAGCGGCGAAGGCGAGCAGTACTTC.